This T cell receptor (beta chain) comes out of a study of immune evolution from preneoplasia to lung adenocarcinoma. Some clones are missing from TCRdb's copy, which holds only in-frame ones; the method was immunoSEQ multiplex PCR. This sample has some 5,600 clones, with over 65% found just once. Germline V CDR1 and CDR2: MNHEY, SMNVEV (reference sequence). The CDR3 has 14 residues. Trimming removed 5 bases from V and 7 bases from J; junction bases left unmatched: 8. Material: FFPE lung adenocarcinoma in situ tissue. The TCR originated in a person aged 55-85 years with lung adenocarcinoma. This chain connects TRBV27 to TRBJ2-7; 10 bases match TRBD1. CDR3 sequence reads: CASSGPGQGTEQYF. The CDR3 nucleotides are TGTGCCAGCAGTGGTCCGGGACAGGGGACGGAGCAGTACTTC.